Detailed here is one TCR beta chain. What it recognizes is unknown. Researchers ran the PCR with 60 Vbeta and 13 Jbeta primers. The table came from immunoSEQ multiplex PCR; TCRdb's copy has only in-frame clones and leaves some out. The repertoire has about 130,000 clones, around 80% of them found once; the top ten carry 0.95% to 1.5%. V was pared by 3 bases and J by 2 bases, with 18 bases between. The CDR3 runs 16 residues. The germline V gene has CDR1 SGHNT and CDR2 YYREEE (reference sequence). This entry belongs to a study of cytomegalovirus exposure and HLA in healthy donors. Study findings and constraints: The dataset shows that most TCR sequences were rare, while some public TCRs occurred in many donors.

The clonotype was recovered from a female donor in good health and CMV-seronegative. The sequenced sample consisted of PBMCs. The chain recombines TRBV5-4 with TRBJ2-7; D ambiguous. The CDR3 is CASSSDRTNPPYEQYF. In DNA, the CDR3 is TGTGCCAGCAGCTCGGATCGTACTAACCCTCCCTACGAGCAGTACTTC.